Listed below are T cell receptor beta chains from one sample, sequenced in a study of beta chain features in type 1 diabetes. Sequenced by immunoSEQ multiplex PCR; TCRdb stores in-frame clones only, minus some. This table has roughly 150,000 clones, roughly 8% appearing once. The sequenced material came from central memory CD4+ T cells from blood. The receptors come from a woman in her forties with type 1 diabetes. The CDR3 runs from the conserved cysteine through the conserved F or W. The D gene is left open where the match is weak. Not every row has a clone size; where given, it reads once, few, many or a size class.

V gene	D gene	clone size	J gene	CDR3 protein	CDR3 DNA
TRBV18	-	-	TRBJ1-2	CASSPNTGRGGGYTF	TGTGCCAGCTCACCGAATACAGGCCGAGGGGGTGGCTACACCTTC
TRBV15	-	few	TRBJ1-2	CATSPNDRRGYTF	TGTGCCACCAGCCCGAACGATCGGAGGGGCTACACCTTC
TRBV5-1	TRBD1	few	TRBJ2-7	CASRRGTTAYEQYF	TGCGCCAGCCGCAGGGGGACAACGGCCTACGAGCAGTACTTC
TRBV9	-	-	TRBJ1-2	CASSVGDSNYGYTF	TGTGCCAGCAGCGTAGGGGACTCCAACTATGGCTACACCTTC
TRBV5-6	-	few	TRBJ1-5	CASSSPNQPQHF	TGTGCCAGCAGCTCCCCTAATCAGCCCCAGCATTTT
TRBV30	-	few	TRBJ2-3	CAWSYRETDTQYF	TGTGCCTGGAGTTACAGGGAAACAGATACGCAGTATTTT
TRBV27	TRBD2	-	TRBJ2-5	CATSGLAGGETQYF	TGTGCCACCTCGGGACTAGCGGGCGGAGAGACCCAGTACTTC
TRBV25-1	-	-	TRBJ1-5	CASRQGGYENQPQHF	TGTGCCAGCAGACAGGGAGGGTATGAAAATCAGCCCCAGCATTTT
TRBV5-1	TRBD1	-	TRBJ2-2	CASKAGTGPSGELFF	TGCGCCAGCAAGGCAGGGACAGGGCCCTCCGGGGAGCTGTTTTTT
TRBV28	-	few	TRBJ2-1	CASSQPGLSNEQFF	TGTGCCAGCAGTCAACCCGGACTGAGCAATGAGCAGTTCTTC
TRBV5-1	TRBD2	few	TRBJ2-1	CASSLVAGGPGNEQFF	TGCGCCAGCAGCTTGGTGGCGGGAGGGCCTGGAAATGAGCAGTTCTTC
TRBV28	-	-	TRBJ1-5	CASSPMTGSLNQPQHF	TGTGCCAGCAGTCCTATGACCGGGTCCTTAAATCAGCCCCAGCATTTT
TRBV28	TRBD1	few	TRBJ1-2	CASRTGGANYGYTF	TGTGCCAGCCGGACAGGGGGCGCGAATTATGGCTACACCTTC
TRBV2	TRBD1	-	TRBJ1-2	CASRGQLNYGYTF	TGTGCCAGCAGGGGACAGTTGAACTATGGCTACACCTTC
TRBV7-9	-	-	TRBJ1-1	CASSLEQGNTEAFF	TGTGCCAGCAGCTTAGAACAGGGCAACACTGAAGCTTTCTTT
TRBV4-3	TRBD1	few	TRBJ1-2	CASSQETGAIHGYTF	TGCGCCAGCAGCCAAGAAACAGGGGCGATCCATGGCTACACCTTC
TRBV7-9	-	-	TRBJ1-1	CASSLEGNTEAFF	TGTGCCAGCAGCTTGGAGGGGAACACTGAAGCTTTCTTT
TRBV5-1	-	-	TRBJ2-7	CASSSQASSYEQYF	TGCGCCAGCAGCTCACAAGCGAGCTCCTACGAGCAGTACTTC
TRBV18	TRBD1	few	TRBJ2-3	CASSPRLGQGETDTQYF	TGTGCCAGCTCACCGAGGTTGGGACAGGGCGAAACAGATACGCAGTATTTT
TRBV5-1	TRBD1	few	TRBJ2-3	CASRITGGADTQYF	TGCGCCAGCAGAATTACAGGGGGCGCAGATACGCAGTATTTT
TRBV7-6	TRBD2	-	TRBJ2-1	CASSSRGGRGSSYNEQFF	TGTGCCAGCAGCTCCAGAGGAGGGCGCGGGAGCTCCTACAATGAGCAGTTCTTC
TRBV9	-	few	TRBJ2-1	CASSVGGTDRNEQFF	TGTGCCAGCAGCGTAGGCGGGACAGACCGAAATGAGCAGTTCTTC
TRBV6-6	-	-	TRBJ1-3	CASSYDSFSGNTIYF	TGTGCCAGCAGTTACGACTCTTTCTCTGGAAACACCATATATTTT
TRBV9	TRBD1	few	TRBJ1-1	CASSATRQGFAEAFF	TGTGCCAGCAGCGCGACCCGACAGGGGTTCGCTGAAGCTTTCTTT
TRBV14	TRBD1	-	TRBJ2-2	CASRRDRGTGELFF	TGTGCCAGCAGGCGGGACAGGGGCACCGGGGAGCTGTTTTTT
TRBV5-1	TRBD1	many	TRBJ2-1	CASSPGTAAFSYNEQFF	TGCGCCAGCAGCCCGGGGACAGCGGCCTTCTCCTACAATGAGCAGTTCTTC
TRBV2	-	few	TRBJ1-5	CASSEENNQPQHF	TGTGCCAGCAGTGAGGAGAACAATCAGCCCCAGCATTTT
TRBV6-6	-	many	TRBJ1-2	CASSDGQIYGYTF	TGTGCCAGCAGTGACGGACAGATCTATGGCTACACCTTC
TRBV27	-	-	TRBJ1-1	CASSFRVNTEAFF	TGTGCCAGCAGTTTTAGAGTGAACACTGAAGCTTTCTTT
TRBV19	-	-	TRBJ2-6	CASSISLGANVLTF	TGTGCCAGTAGTATTTCCCTGGGGGCCAACGTCCTGACTTTC
TRBV29-1	TRBD1	few	TRBJ1-2	CSVGGTGGSNAYGYTF	TGCAGCGTTGGGGGAACAGGGGGCTCTAATGCCTATGGCTACACCTTC
TRBV7-9	TRBD2	-	TRBJ2-1	CASSLVASGRFYNEQFF	TGTGCCAGCAGCTTAGTGGCTAGCGGGCGGTTCTACAATGAGCAGTTCTTC
TRBV28	-	few	TRBJ1-2	CASSPQGGDYGYTF	TGTGCCAGCAGCCCTCAGGGAGGGGACTATGGCTACACCTTC
TRBV28	TRBD1	few	TRBJ1-5	CASSLWQGENQPQHF	TGTGCCAGCAGTTTATGGCAGGGGGAAAATCAGCCCCAGCATTTT
TRBV5-1	-	-	TRBJ1-5	CASSFGENQPQHF	TGCGCCAGCAGCTTCGGAGAAAATCAGCCCCAGCATTTT
TRBV9	-	-	TRBJ2-3	CASSVGSNPPIDTQYF	TGTGCCAGCAGCGTTGGGAGCAACCCCCCAATAGATACGCAGTATTTT
TRBV5-4	TRBD1	few	TRBJ1-2	CASSFSRQGDGYTF	TGTGCCAGCAGCTTCAGCCGACAGGGGGATGGCTACACCTTC
TRBV4-2	-	-	TRBJ1-2	CASSQEGGDGVFGYTF	TGTGCCAGCAGCCAAGAAGGAGGGGATGGTGTTTTTGGCTACACCTTC
TRBV5-4	TRBD2	-	TRBJ2-3	CASAAGGSYTDTQYF	TGTGCCAGCGCCGCTGGCGGGAGTTACACAGATACGCAGTATTTT
TRBV9	-	-	TRBJ2-5	CASSVGVGVNSGETQYF	TGTGCCAGCAGCGTAGGGGTAGGCGTTAACTCGGGGGAGACCCAGTACTTC
TRBV5-1	TRBD1	-	TRBJ2-7	CASSFPGTGIYEQYF	TGCGCCAGCAGCTTCCCCGGGACAGGGATATACGAGCAGTACTTC
TRBV4-3	-	few	TRBJ1-4	CASSQETVQGEKLFF	TGCGCCAGCAGCCAAGAGACAGTCCAAGGTGAAAAACTGTTTTTT
TRBV19	-	few	TRBJ2-2	CASSNPGGGTTGELFF	TGTGCCAGTAGTAACCCTGGGGGCGGAACCACCGGGGAGCTGTTTTTT
TRBV10-3	TRBD1	few	TRBJ1-5	CAIRDSRRDQPQHF	TGTGCCATCCGGGACAGCAGAAGAGATCAGCCCCAGCATTTT
TRBV19	TRBD1	few	TRBJ1-5	CASSRGTGAYSNQPQHF	TGTGCCAGTAGTAGGGGGACAGGGGCTTATAGCAATCAGCCCCAGCATTTT
TRBV9	-	few	TRBJ1-1	CASSPGGRNTEAFF	TGTGCCAGCAGCCCCGGCGGAAGGAACACTGAAGCTTTCTTT
TRBV4-2	-	many	TRBJ2-1	CASSQEGRLSDEQFF	TGTGCCAGCAGCCAAGAGGGGCGGTTGAGCGATGAGCAGTTCTTC
TRBV25-1	-	-	TRBJ1-5	CASSDRFDQPQHF	TGTGCCAGCAGTGACAGGTTCGATCAGCCCCAGCATTTT
TRBV5-6	-	few	TRBJ1-5	CASSLRRRSNQPQHF	TGTGCCAGCAGTCTGAGGCGCCGTAGCAATCAGCCCCAGCATTTT
TRBV7-8	-	few	TRBJ1-5	CASSLYRVNQPQHF	TGTGCCAGCAGCCTCTACAGGGTGAATCAGCCCCAGCATTTT
TRBV5-4	-	few	TRBJ1-5	CASSLSGGNQPQHF	TGTGCCAGCAGCTTGTCCGGGGGGAACCAGCCCCAGCATTTT
TRBV6-5	TRBD1	few	TRBJ2-3	CASSYGTGSTDTQYF	TGTGCCAGCAGTTACGGGACAGGGAGCACAGATACGCAGTATTTT